This entry features one TCR beta chain sequence. Its antigen is as yet unknown. The source of the sample is a study of CXCR3-negative and CXCR3-positive naive CD8 T cells. Broader study findings: Naive CXCR3-negative and CXCR3-positive cells had similar TRBV-TRBJ usage; memory differed.

Per the germline V gene, CDR1 is SGHDN and CDR2 is FVKESK. The CDR3 has 17 residues. cDNA libraries for TRB were generated by 5' RACE incorporating UMI labels. No DNA is given; TCRdb re-called the 5' RACE reads and lists each CDR3 protein once. The sample yields roughly 24,000 distinct CDR3 sequences, of which the top ten take up about 2.7%. The material sequenced was naive CXCR3- CD8+ T cells from blood. The subset denotes: CD45RO-CCR7+CD27+CD95- naive CD8+ T cells lacking CXCR3 (TNR3-). This sequence originates from a human donor in good health. Some clones in this sample may be carry-over from other donors' samples. The J gene is TRBJ2-2, the V gene TRBV14; TCRdb picks TRBD1, but there is no DNA to check that call. CDR3 amino acids: CASSQDRQGADTGELFF.